A selection of T cell receptor beta chains follows, all from one sample in a study of molecular identifiers for immune sequencing clone quantification. TCRdb re-analysed the PCR reads in MiXCR, keeping a single row per CDR3 protein. The sample carries about 640,000 distinct CDR3 sequences, 20% recorded once. The material sequenced was naive CD8+ T cells from blood, with Jurkat cell RNA spiked in. The receptors were gathered from a human donor in good health. Some libraries in this study had Jurkat cell RNA spiked in. The CDR3 runs from the conserved cysteine through the conserved F or W. Each record gives: D gene, clone size, V gene, J gene, CDR3 DNA, CDR3 protein. D genes are given only for firm matches. For some rows the clone size is stated as once, few or many, or as a class when expanded; others skip it.

D gene: -; clone size: few; V gene: TRBV4-1; J gene: TRBJ2-7; CDR3 DNA: TGCGCCAGCAGCCAAACAGGCAGCCAATACGAGCAGTACTTC; CDR3 protein: CASSQTGSQYEQYF
D gene: -; clone size: -; V gene: TRBV24-1; J gene: TRBJ2-7; CDR3 DNA: TGTGCCACCAGTGATAATGGACAATCCTACGAGCAGTACTTC; CDR3 protein: CATSDNGQSYEQYF
D gene: TRBD2; clone size: few; V gene: TRBV20-1; J gene: TRBJ2-2; CDR3 DNA: TGCAGTGCTAGGTCCAGCGGGAGGGCCGACACCGGGGAGCTGTTTTTT; CDR3 protein: CSARSSGRADTGELFF
D gene: -; clone size: many; V gene: TRBV5-6; J gene: TRBJ1-1; CDR3 DNA: TGTGCCAGCAGTTGGGGGAGGGGGGACTTCGACACTGAAGCTTTCTTT; CDR3 protein: CASSWGRGDFDTEAFF
D gene: -; clone size: -; V gene: TRBV19; J gene: TRBJ1-3; CDR3 DNA: TGTGCCAGTAGTATTGAAGGGCGCTCGGGAAACACCATATATTTT; CDR3 protein: CASSIEGRSGNTIYF
D gene: -; clone size: many; V gene: TRBV18; J gene: TRBJ2-3; CDR3 DNA: TGTGCCAGCTCAGCAGATACGCAGTATTTT; CDR3 protein: CASSADTQYF
D gene: TRBD2; clone size: many; V gene: TRBV28; J gene: TRBJ2-7; CDR3 DNA: TGTGCCAGCAGGGGGGTTAGGCGGGAGACAAACGAGCAGTACTTC; CDR3 protein: CASRGVRRETNEQYF
D gene: -; clone size: -; V gene: TRBV11-2; J gene: TRBJ2-7; CDR3 DNA: TGTGCCAGCAGCCATGACAGGTTCTCCTACGAGCAGTACTTC; CDR3 protein: CASSHDRFSYEQYF
D gene: -; clone size: many; V gene: TRBV29-1; J gene: TRBJ1-5; CDR3 DNA: TGCAGCGTTGGTGAACAGGGCTATCAGCCCCAGCATTTT; CDR3 protein: CSVGEQGYQPQHF
D gene: -; clone size: -; V gene: TRBV28; J gene: TRBJ1-5; CDR3 DNA: TGTGCCAGCAGCCAGGGGTGTAGCAATCAGCCCCAGCATTTT; CDR3 protein: CASSQGCSNQPQHF
D gene: -; clone size: -; V gene: TRBV27; J gene: TRBJ1-1; CDR3 DNA: TGTGCCGGCAGTTTATCTGGGGCCGGGACTGAAGCTTTCTTT; CDR3 protein: CAGSLSGAGTEAFF
D gene: -; clone size: many; V gene: TRBV7-6; J gene: TRBJ1-5; CDR3 DNA: TGTGCCAGCAGCTTAGGGCAGAATAATCAGCCCCAGCATTTT; CDR3 protein: CASSLGQNNQPQHF
D gene: -; clone size: many; V gene: TRBV25-1; J gene: TRBJ1-1; CDR3 DNA: TGTGCCAGCAGTGCCAGGGTTAGGACTGAAGCTTTCTTT; CDR3 protein: CASSARVRTEAFF
D gene: -; clone size: many; V gene: TRBV7-2; J gene: TRBJ2-7; CDR3 DNA: TGTGCCAGCAGCCACCTAGGGTGGGTACGCGAGCAGTACTTC; CDR3 protein: CASSHLGWVREQYF
D gene: -; clone size: few; V gene: TRBV19; J gene: TRBJ2-5; CDR3 DNA: TGTGCCAGTAGTATATTCACTAGGGGGCAAGAGACCCAGTACTTC; CDR3 protein: CASSIFTRGQETQYF
D gene: -; clone size: many; V gene: TRBV6-1; J gene: TRBJ2-5; CDR3 DNA: TGTGCCACTTCGGGGGTCCTCGAGACCCAGTACTTC; CDR3 protein: CATSGVLETQYF
D gene: TRBD1; clone size: -; V gene: TRBV7-9; J gene: TRBJ1-6; CDR3 DNA: TGTGCCAGCAGCTTAGCTCAGGGGGCGCATTCACCCCTCCACTTT; CDR3 protein: CASSLAQGAHSPLHF
D gene: -; clone size: -; V gene: TRBV6-5; J gene: TRBJ1-2; CDR3 DNA: TGTGCCAGCAGTACCCAGACCGGGGCCTCCTCTCCTATACATGGCTACACCTTC; CDR3 protein: CASSTQTGASSPIHGYTF
D gene: -; clone size: few; V gene: TRBV12-3/TRBV12-4; J gene: TRBJ2-6; CDR3 DNA: TGTGCCAGCAGTCCCACGGCCAACGTCCTGACTTTC; CDR3 protein: CASSPTANVLTF
D gene: TRBD2; clone size: many; V gene: TRBV7-9; J gene: TRBJ2-3; CDR3 DNA: TGTGCCAGCAGCCTCCCCGGGGGGGGGAGTTACACAGATACGCAGTATTTT; CDR3 protein: CASSLPGGGSYTDTQYF
D gene: TRBD1; clone size: many; V gene: TRBV2; J gene: TRBJ2-5; CDR3 DNA: TGTGCCAGCAGGAGCCCACAGGGGAACCAAGAGACCCAGTACTTC; CDR3 protein: CASRSPQGNQETQYF
D gene: -; clone size: -; V gene: TRBV2; J gene: TRBJ2-7; CDR3 DNA: TGTGCCAGCAGTGATTGGTACGAGCAGTACTTC; CDR3 protein: CASSDWYEQYF
D gene: TRBD1; clone size: many; V gene: TRBV4-1; J gene: TRBJ1-1; CDR3 DNA: TGCGCCAGCAGCCAAGGCGCCACAGGGGCAGGATTGAACACTGAAGCTTTCTTT; CDR3 protein: CASSQGATGAGLNTEAFF
D gene: -; clone size: many; V gene: TRBV9; J gene: TRBJ1-1; CDR3 DNA: TGTGCCAGCAGCGTAGACATTGGGACACGCAAAGGGAACACTGAAGCTTTCTTT; CDR3 protein: CASSVDIGTRKGNTEAFF
D gene: -; clone size: many; V gene: TRBV13; J gene: TRBJ2-7; CDR3 DNA: TGTGCCAGCAGCTACCGTACAGGGTATAGTTCCTACGAGCAGTACTTC; CDR3 protein: CASSYRTGYSSYEQYF
D gene: TRBD2; clone size: many; V gene: TRBV7-2; J gene: TRBJ2-5; CDR3 DNA: TGTGCCAGCAGCATAGGACTAGCGGGAGTAGAGACCCAGTACTTC; CDR3 protein: CASSIGLAGVETQYF
D gene: -; clone size: few; V gene: TRBV12-3/TRBV12-4; J gene: TRBJ1-1; CDR3 DNA: TGTGCCAGCAGAGGGGGATGGAACACTGAAGCTTTCTTT; CDR3 protein: CASRGGWNTEAFF
D gene: TRBD1; clone size: few; V gene: TRBV19; J gene: TRBJ2-5; CDR3 DNA: TGTGCCAGTAGTATAGGGGGGACAGGGGCACCCCAAGAGACCCAGTACTTC; CDR3 protein: CASSIGGTGAPQETQYF
D gene: -; clone size: many; V gene: TRBV7-8; J gene: TRBJ2-7; CDR3 DNA: TGTGCCAGCACCCCAAGAAGGACCGCAAGCTCCTACGAGCAGTACTTC; CDR3 protein: CASTPRRTASSYEQYF
D gene: TRBD1; clone size: many; V gene: TRBV9; J gene: TRBJ1-4; CDR3 DNA: TGTGCCAGCAGTTCGGGGACAGCCGTTGAAAAACTGTTTTTT; CDR3 protein: CASSSGTAVEKLFF
D gene: -; clone size: many; V gene: TRBV29-1; J gene: TRBJ2-7; CDR3 DNA: TGCAGCGTTGACGTCGGAACCTACGAGCAGTACTTC; CDR3 protein: CSVDVGTYEQYF
D gene: -; clone size: -; V gene: TRBV3-1; J gene: TRBJ1-4; CDR3 DNA: TGTGCCAGCAGCCAAGATCTCGTGGTTGGTCGGGAAAAACTGTTTTTT; CDR3 protein: CASSQDLVVGREKLFF
D gene: -; clone size: few; V gene: TRBV3-1; J gene: TRBJ2-7; CDR3 DNA: TGTGCCAGCAGCCAGGACGACAACTACGAGCAGTACTTC; CDR3 protein: CASSQDDNYEQYF
D gene: -; clone size: few; V gene: TRBV5-1; J gene: TRBJ2-3; CDR3 DNA: TGCGCCAGCAGCTGGGCAGGGGATGTTACAGATACGCAGTATTTT; CDR3 protein: CASSWAGDVTDTQYF
D gene: TRBD1; clone size: few; V gene: TRBV20-1; J gene: TRBJ2-1; CDR3 DNA: TGCAGTGCTAGGTCAGACCGGGACAGGGATTTCGATGAGCAGTTCTTC; CDR3 protein: CSARSDRDRDFDEQFF
D gene: -; clone size: many; V gene: TRBV9; J gene: TRBJ2-6; CDR3 DNA: TGTGCCAGCAGCCCGCAGGCCTCTGGGGCCAACGTCCTGACTTTC; CDR3 protein: CASSPQASGANVLTF
D gene: TRBD2; clone size: many; V gene: TRBV29-1; J gene: TRBJ2-1; CDR3 DNA: TGCAGCGCAAGCGGGGGCGAGAGGGATGAGCAGTTCTTC; CDR3 protein: CSASGGERDEQFF